A single TCR beta chain is shown here with its context. The data were obtained in a study of blood T cell repertoires in COVID-19. Study in general: Donors in the United States, Italy and Spain gave samples during acute or convalescent COVID-19. PBMCs, B-cell-depleted T cells, or T cells were the source of the cDNA or gDNA that made up the material.

Study processing details: From reference gene primer amplification, estimates of nucleated cell counts were derived. Clones were read by immunoSEQ multiplex PCR, and TCRdb kept only the in-frame ones, dropping some. That table furnishes V, J and clone size, whereas the DNA furnished D and trimming. The data show about 110,000 clones, approximately 78% seen once. The CDR3 contains 15 residues. Germline values: CDR1 MDHEN, CDR2 SYDVKM. Between the trimmed V and J ends, which lost 3 bases and 5 bases, there was a span of 16 bases. The sequenced material came from peripheral blood. This receptor was obtained from a man in his 70s with acute or convalescent COVID-19. V is TRBV28 and J is TRBJ2-5, with a weak D call TRBD1 (6 bases). Written as DNA, the CDR3 is TGTGCCAGCAGTTTTGGGGGCCAAGCTTCGGAGACCCAGTACTTC. Its translation: CASSFGGQASETQYF.